This T cell receptor (beta chain) was captured by sequencing in a study of T cell responses to AZD1222 COVID-19 vaccine (dated by TCRdb to about 2021). For context, the study as a whole: AZD1222 recipients whose second dose came at about 4 weeks and those whose second dose came at about 12 weeks were combined into one group, since spike-specific TCR depth and breadth did not differ between the two schedules. A total of just over 230 trial participants underwent TCR sequencing, of whom about 210 had received two doses of AZD1222 and some 26 had received two doses of the MenACWY control vaccine. Trial participants were enrolled by age into subgroups of 18-55, 56-69 and 70-plus years, and about 150, 27 and 61 TCR-sequenced participants, respectively, were included in these subgroups.

The germline V gene specifies SGHRS as CDR1 and YFSETQ as CDR2. The trim is 0 bases for V and 6 bases for J, with a gap of 10 bases between the germline ends. Reading from cysteine to phenylalanine, the CDR3 counts 14 amino acids. CDR3 DNA is the only sequence kept; it has 42 bases, read in frame from the first base. The paper's findings and limits, for the study overall: Spike-specific TCR breadth and depth rose significantly after two AZD1222 doses compared with day 0 and with MenACWY recipients. Conclusions about previously exposed vaccinees are limited because only six or seven AZD1222 recipients were SARS-CoV-2 seropositive at baseline. Reportedly, close to half of the unique spike-specific TCRs recognized epitopes lying outside the regions that are mutated in the B.1.351 and B.1.1.7 variants. Because no day 14 peak-response samples were available, repertoires were characterized only after the peak T cell response. Participants were mostly white British and included more females than males, and it was suggested by the authors that clonal diversity may have been underestimated. CD4 TCRs associated with the vaccine covered the entire spike protein, and the dominant responses were in regions 160-218 and 743-854. The 56-69-year group was small, and its depth increase did not reach significance, likely because of low power.

The CDR3 regions of human TCRbeta chains were analyzed by immunosequencing. The authors' analysis ran thus. Repertoire TCRs were matched against a reference library of SARS-CoV-2-specific TCRs generated with the MIRA antigen-specificity platform. Breadth meant the fraction of unique TCRs that were SARS-CoV-2-associated, whereas depth meant the fraction of total T cells that were SARS-CoV-2-associated. Using the MIRA data, each spike-specific TCR was assigned both to the spike region to which the TCR was reactive and to a CD4 or CD8 class. Log10-transformed breadth and depth values were compared by one-way ANOVA with Sidak's multiple comparisons tests. TCRdb's version of the immuneACCESS table is confined to in-frame rearrangements and falls short of the full clone set. An unresolved V gene accounts for under half of the shortfall where checked; the remainder is of unknown origin. V and J calls plus clone size are reproduced from that table; the DNA served to infer D and trimming. The sample table holds roughly 55,000 clones, of which 70% to 90% were seen once. 3% to 4.5% of the sample goes to the ten largest clones.

The time point label of this sample denotes: baseline before first vaccination. The vaccinee samples were drawn from two UK trials, COV001 and COV002, one of which was a single-blind randomized controlled phase 2/3 trial testing AZD1222 (ChAdOx1 nCoV-19) in healthy adults. Trial participant PBMC samples were collected at day 0 and day 28 after the second dose for TCRbeta chain sequencing. This clone was counted between two and nine times. Its recognized antigen is unknown. There are no base qualities to consult, and no much larger clone falls within one base. The clonotype was recovered from an adult in good health. Sequenced material: peripheral blood, taken on day 0 of AZD1222 vaccination. The sequence links TRBV5-1 to TRBJ2-1; a tentative D match to TRBD2 spans 6 bases. The CDR3 loop reads CASSLGDSGNEQFF. In nucleotide form, the sequence is TGCGCCAGCAGCTTGGGGGACTCGGGCAATGAGCAGTTCTTC.